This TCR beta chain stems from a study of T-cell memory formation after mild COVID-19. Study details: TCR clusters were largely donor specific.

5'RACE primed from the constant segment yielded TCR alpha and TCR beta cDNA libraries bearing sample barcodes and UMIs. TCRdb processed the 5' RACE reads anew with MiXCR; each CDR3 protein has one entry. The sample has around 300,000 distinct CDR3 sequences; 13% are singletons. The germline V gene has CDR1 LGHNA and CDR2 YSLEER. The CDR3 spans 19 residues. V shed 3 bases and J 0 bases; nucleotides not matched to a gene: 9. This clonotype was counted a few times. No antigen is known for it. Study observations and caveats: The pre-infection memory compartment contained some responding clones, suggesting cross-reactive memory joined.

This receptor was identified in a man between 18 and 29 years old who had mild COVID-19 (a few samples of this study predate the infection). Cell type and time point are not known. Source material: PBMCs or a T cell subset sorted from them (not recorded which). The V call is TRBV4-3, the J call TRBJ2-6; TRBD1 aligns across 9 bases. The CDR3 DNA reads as TGCGCCAGCAGCCAGCTGGGGACAGGGATTTTCTCTGGGGCCAACGTCCTGACTTTC. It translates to CASSQLGTGIFSGANVLTF.